A single sample is the source of the 31 T cell receptor beta chains below, sequenced in a study of T cells after yellow fever vaccination (dated by TCRdb to the late 2010s). The treatment or condition label here, explained by the study, means: live attenuated yellow fever vaccine strain. Libraries were built with 5' RACE. Sequencing was carried out with an Illumina HiSeq 2500. The public reads were run again by TCRdb, first through fastp at Q25 and then through MiXCR, and only productive beta chains were kept. Each CDR3 protein gets just one entry, which takes the most common genes and DNA from the rows behind it. This sample gives roughly 150,000 distinct CDR3 sequences in total; 7.7% of them show up just once. The top ten hold about 0.73% of the sample. Sample: CD4+ T cells sorted from PBMCs, taken 5 days after the yellow fever booster vaccination. Receptors originate from a man aged 25 to 45 who received the YFV17D yellow fever vaccine.

In its sample, this clonotype was seen many times. V and J are TRBV12-3 or TRBV12-4 and TRBJ1-2; 9 bases are shared with TRBD1. The CDR3 totals 16 residues. The V segment lost 2 bases and the J segment 4 bases; nucleotides outside the gene matches: 8. CDR3 nucleotide sequence: TGTGCCAGCAGTTTAATCTCTGGACAGGGGTTCTATGGCTACACCTTC. This encodes CASSLISGQGFYGYTF.

The table lists this clonotype with many counts. The chain links TRBV3-1 to TRBJ2-1; 9 positions match TRBD1. CDR3 size: 15 residues. V was clipped by 5 bases and J by 6 bases; unmatched bases: 8. The germline V gene has CDR1 LGHDT and CDR2 YNNKEL (reference sequence). CDR3 in DNA: TGTGCCAGCAGCTACCGGGACAGGGTTTTCAATGAGCAGTTCTTC. Its protein product is CASSYRDRVFNEQFF.

This clonotype was detected many times. J is TRBJ1-2 and V is TRBV4-3; no definite D call. V was pared by 0 bases and J by 2 bases, with 10 bases between. Germline lookup yields CDR1 LGHNA and CDR2 YSLEER. The CDR3 is 15 amino acids. DNA of the CDR3: TGCGCCAGCAGCCAAGATTCCCCGGCGAACTATGGCTACACCTTC. Amino acids: CASSQDSPANYGYTF.

The J gene is TRBJ2-7, the V gene TRBV9, with TRBD1 as a possible D gene (5 bases). Germline V gives CDR1 SGDLS, CDR2 YYNGEE. Trimming took off 0 bases at V and 4 bases at J, with 8 bases between the two ends. The CDR3 consists of 13 residues. Here the CDR3 DNA reads TGTGCCAGCAGCGTAGATCAGGGATACGAGCAGTACTTC. Its translation: CASSVDQGYEQYF.

This clonotype was seen ten or more times. The rearrangement joins TRBV5-1 to TRBJ2-5, with D unresolved. Trimming left V 4 bases short and J 2 bases short, with 18 bases between. Germline loops: CDR1 SGHRS, CDR2 YFSETQ. This CDR3 region has 16 residues. CDR3 sequence (DNA): TGCGCCAGCAGCCCCCGCCGGGTGACGGTGCAAGAGACCCAGTACTTC. It specifies CASSPRRVTVQETQYF.

For the CDR3, the DNA is TGCGCCAGCAGTGGGTCCAAGAGCTCCTACGAGCAGTACTTC. Translating gives CASSGSKSSYEQYF. This chain links TRBV23-1 with TRBJ2-7; D is undetermined. TRBV23-1 is an ORF, with its function uncertain. This CDR3 spans 14 amino acids. V was pared by 5 bases and J by 0 bases, with 11 bases between.

This clonotype has only a few counts. This chain links TRBV7-2 with TRBJ2-7, with a tentative D call TRBD2 (5 bases). Germline-derived CDR1 and CDR2 are SGHTA and FQGNSA. Trimming stripped 8 bases from V and 5 bases from J, with 13 bases between. This CDR3 is built from 12 residues. The CDR3 coding sequence is TGTGCCAGCGCCTTTGTTAGCGACGAGCAGTACTTC. Amino acid sequence: CASAFVSDEQYF.

This clonotype was seen many times. This chain uses TRBV20-1 with TRBJ2-3; 8 bases map to TRBD2. From germline, CDR1 is DFQATT and CDR2 SNEGSKA (reference sequence). The CDR3 loop spans 15 amino acids. The trim removed 3 bases at V and 8 bases at J, leaving 13 bases unmatched. The CDR3 DNA is TGCAGTGCTAGCTTAGCCCGGGAGGGCCCAGCTACGCAGTATTTT. It yields the protein CSASLAREGPATQYF.

This clonotype was seen ten or more times. The rearrangement joins TRBV30 to TRBJ1-4, with D perhaps TRBD1 (5 bases). V was shortened by 0 bases and J by 8 bases, with 16 bases between the two germline ends. The CDR3 totals 15 residues. Germline assignment: CDR1 GTSNPN and CDR2 SVGIG (reference sequence). The CDR3 sequence is CAWSVPTGIMEKLFF. The CDR3 DNA reads TGTGCCTGGAGTGTACCCACAGGTATTATGGAAAAACTGTTTTTT. The variable domain in full, with the rest retrieved from reference TRBV30 and TRBJ1-4, is SQTIHQWPATLVQPVGSPLSLECTVEGTSNPNLYWYRQAAGRGLQLLFYSVGIGQISSEVPQNLSASRPQDRQFILSSKKLLLSDSGFYLCAWSVPTGIMEKLFFGSGTQLSVL.

This clonotype appeared many times. This chain links TRBV28 with TRBJ1-5; tentatively, D is TRBD1 (5 bases). The CDR3 consists of 15 residues. The germline gives CDR1 MDHEN, CDR2 SYDVKM. Trimming stripped 2 bases from V and 0 bases from J, with 8 bases between. Here the CDR3 DNA reads TGTGCCAGCAGTTTACACGGACATAGCAATCAGCCCCAGCATTTT. This sequence encodes CASSLHGHSNQPQHF.

This clonotype has a count of ten or more. V is TRBV12-3 or TRBV12-4 and J is TRBJ1-2; weak D call: TRBD1 (6 bases). V gave up 8 bases and J gave up 6 bases, with 25 bases separating them. The CDR3 is 16 residues long. CDR3 residues: CASVPGASASRNGYTF. The CDR3 DNA follows: TGTGCCAGCGTACCGGGGGCATCAGCCTCCAGGAATGGCTACACCTTC.

This clonotype was counted many times. This chain connects TRBV29-1 to TRBJ2-2; D might be TRBD1 (6 bases). V lost 6 bases to trimming and J lost 3 bases, with 17 bases between them. The CDR3 has 15 amino acids. Germline V CDR1 and CDR2: SQVTM, ANQGSEA. CDR3 amino acids: CSVSWDTWDTGELFF. As DNA, the CDR3 is TGCAGCGTCTCGTGGGACACCTGGGACACCGGGGAGCTGTTTTTT.

This clonotype has ten or more counts. The chain recombines TRBV29-1 with TRBJ2-7, with D unclear. V was clipped by 5 bases and J by 5 bases, with 16 bases between them. This CDR3 is built from 13 residues. Per germline, CDR1 SQVTM and CDR2 ANQGSEA. CDR3 loop: CSVRGSIRDEQYF. In nucleotides, the CDR3 is TGCAGCGTTCGTGGTTCTATTAGGGACGAGCAGTACTTC.

This clonotype was counted ten times or more. The V call is TRBV12-3 or TRBV12-4, the J call TRBJ2-7; TRBD2 aligns across 7 bases. The CDR3 consists of 13 residues. J was trimmed by 9 bases and V by 2 bases; bases with no gene match: 7. CDR3 DNA: TGTGCCAGCAGTTTAAGCAGGGAGGGTCGGCAGTACTTC. This gives the protein CASSLSREGRQYF.

Note on this clonotype: A read error may explain this, as a much larger clone is one base away. The chain employs TRBV10-3 and TRBJ2-3, with 8 positions matching TRBD2. The germline V gene has CDR1 ENHRY and CDR2 SYGVKD. The CDR3 loop spans 12 amino acids. The CDR3 region is CAGSGTTDPQYF. For the CDR3, the DNA is TGTGCCGGTAGCGGGACTACAGATCCGCAGTATTTT.

This clonotype has a count of ten or more. The V call is TRBV29-1, the J call TRBJ2-6, with a possible D match to TRBD2 (5 bases). Germline V gene data show CDR1 as SQVTM and CDR2 as ANQGSEA. V lost 4 bases to trimming and J lost 3 bases, with 7 bases between them. This CDR3 comprises 13 residues. CDR3 nucleotide sequence: TGCAGCGTTGTGGGAGTTGGGGCCAACGTCCTGACTTTC. This codes for CSVVGVGANVLTF.

The V and J genes are TRBV10-1 and TRBJ2-1; D is unclear. The CDR3 consists of 13 residues. The V gene's germline CDR1 is WNHNN and CDR2 SYGVQD (reference sequence). V was pared by 5 bases and J by 2 bases, with 7 bases between. As DNA, the CDR3 is TGCGCCAGCAGTAGAGTGGCCTACAATGAGCAGTTCTTC. Amino acids: CASSRVAYNEQFF.

Concerning this clonotype itself: This may come from a read error, since a much larger clone is one base off. This rearrangement joins TRBV20-1 to TRBJ1-5, with unresolved D. Deletions cut 1 base from V and 9 bases from J, with 13 bases between. Germline-derived CDR1 and CDR2 are DFQATT and SNEGSKA (reference sequence). The CDR3 is made up of 13 amino acids. In DNA, the CDR3 is TGCAGTGCTAGAGTGGCAGCAGGAGGGCCCCAGCATTTT. Translated, it gives CSARVAAGGPQHF.

A word on this clonotype: This may stem from a read error, because a much larger clone lies one nucleotide away. This sequence joins TRBV7-2 and TRBJ2-7, with TRBD1 matching over 7 bases. The CDR3 runs to 14 residues. CDR1 and CDR2 (germline): SGHTA, FQGNSA. The CDR3 spells CASGFPGQDHEQYF. Written as DNA, the CDR3 is TGTGCCAGCGGCTTTCCCGGACAGGACCACGAGCAGTACTTC.

This clonotype was recorded many times. V usage is TRBV10-3 and J usage is TRBJ2-7; TRBD2 matches 10 bases. With V trimmed by 2 bases and J by 0 bases, 1 base remained unmatched. The CDR3 totals 15 residues. Per the germline V gene, CDR1 is ENHRY and CDR2 is SYGVKD. The CDR3 reads CAISEGLADSYEQYF. CDR3 nucleotides: TGTGCCATCAGTGAGGGACTAGCGGACTCCTACGAGCAGTACTTC.

This clonotype was seen repeatedly, ten times or more. The chain recombines TRBV11-2 with TRBJ2-1; 12 bases fit TRBD2. The CDR3 consists of 18 residues. The germline V gene has CDR1 SGHAT and CDR2 FQNNGV. V lost 2 bases and J lost 1; bases outside the gene matches: 6. The CDR3 loop reads CASSLLAGGPGSYNEQFF. In DNA form, the CDR3 reads TGTGCCAGCAGCTTACTAGCGGGAGGGCCTGGTTCCTACAATGAGCAGTTCTTC.

This clonotype was found many times. The chain uses TRBV7-6 and TRBJ2-2; 10 bases are a match to TRBD2. Germline CDR1 is SGHVS and CDR2 is FNYEAQ. Trimming removed 1 base from V and 3 bases from J; junction bases left unmatched: 5. This CDR3 has 17 amino acids. The CDR3 DNA reads TGTGCCAGCAGCTTAGTCTCTAGCGGGAGTTACACCGGGGAGCTGTTTTTT. Translating it yields CASSLVSSGSYTGELFF.

In this sample, this clonotype turned up a few times. The rearrangement links TRBV5-1 to TRBJ2-7, with a possible D match to TRBD1 (7 bases). Germline CDR1 SGHRS, CDR2 YFSETQ. Trimming took off 0 bases at V and 7 bases at J, with 11 bases between the two ends. The CDR3 has 13 residues. The CDR3 here is CASSLEGAGEQYF. The CDR3 region has the DNA TGCGCCAGCAGCTTGGAGGGGGCGGGGGAGCAGTACTTC.

In its sample, this clonotype was seen many times. The V call is TRBV7-9, the J call TRBJ1-5; D ambiguous. The CDR3 is made up of 15 amino acids. Germline V lookup: CDR1 SEHNR, CDR2 FQNEAQ (reference sequence). Trimming took 3 bases from V and 5 from J, leaving 14 bases between them. DNA of the CDR3: TGTGCCAGCAGCTTCGCAGCGGGAGTCCATCAGCCCCAGCATTTT. It specifies CASSFAAGVHQPQHF.

This clonotype was picked up many times. The rearrangement uses TRBV19 and TRBJ1-2, with D possibly being TRBD1 (5 bases). The V end was cut by 4 bases, the J end by 4 bases, with 22 bases between. Germline CDR1 and CDR2: LNHDA and SQIVND (reference sequence). The CDR3 is 17 amino acids. Written as DNA, the CDR3 is TGTGCCAGTAGTAGCTTTGGGGCAGGCAACACTTTCTATGGCTACACCTTC. Protein product: CASSSFGAGNTFYGYTF.

This clonotype has at least ten counts. The chain has TRBV18 and TRBJ2-1; TRBD1 might be the D (6 bases). Trimming cost V 6 bases and J 3 bases, with 9 bases left between them. The CDR3 totals 13 residues. Per the germline V gene, CDR1 is KGHSH and CDR2 is LQKENI. The CDR3 here is CASSPDSYNEQFF. In DNA form, the CDR3 reads TGTGCCAGCTCTCCGGACAGCTACAATGAGCAGTTCTTC.

This clonotype came up many times. DNA for the CDR3: TGCAGTGCTAGAGTACGAAGCGGGACGGCTTCCTACAATGAGCAGTTCTTC. Protein: CSARVRSGTASYNEQFF. J is TRBJ2-1 and V is TRBV20-1; TRBD2 agrees at 7 bases. CDR3 length: 17 amino acids. Germline values: CDR1 DFQATT, CDR2 SNEGSKA (reference sequence). The ends lost 1 base at V and 1 base at J; junction bases unmatched: 10.

The sample holds many counts of this clonotype. This chain uses TRBV5-1 with TRBJ2-1; D is ambiguous. The CDR3 contains 16 residues. Trimming pared 0 bases from V and 0 bases from J, leaving 10 bases between. Germline values: CDR1 SGHRS, CDR2 YFSETQ. The CDR3 region is CASSLDRASSYNEQFF. CDR3 nucleotide sequence: TGCGCCAGCAGCTTGGATCGGGCAAGCTCCTACAATGAGCAGTTCTTC.

There are many counts of this clonotype. The chain uses TRBV29-1 and TRBJ2-5, with D unresolved. CDR3 length: 12 amino acids. The germline V and J ends were trimmed by 5 bases and 3 bases, with 10 bases remaining between them. The germline gives CDR1 SQVTM, CDR2 ANQGSEA. Here the CDR3 DNA reads TGCAGCGTTTGGCTAGTCGAAGAGACCCAGTACTTC. Its protein is CSVWLVEETQYF.

This clonotype was recorded many times. V and J are TRBV7-2 and TRBJ1-6; no definite D call. This CDR3 has 13 residues. Germline CDR1 SGHTA, CDR2 FQGNSA. V lost 5 bases and J 8 bases, leaving 10 bases between the germline ends. This CDR3 reads CASSPSRDSPLHF. Written as DNA, the CDR3 is TGTGCCAGCAGCCCCTCAAGGGATTCACCCCTCCACTTT.

The V call is TRBV29-1, the J call TRBJ2-1; TRBD2 agrees at 11 bases. CDR1 is SQVTM and CDR2 is ANQGSEA in the germline V gene. V was clipped by 6 bases and J by 16 bases; unmatched bases: 8. The CDR3 covers 11 residues. CDR3 coding DNA: TGCAGCGTCGGGGGGCTAGCGGGGGGTTTCTTC. Translation gives CSVGGLAGGFF.